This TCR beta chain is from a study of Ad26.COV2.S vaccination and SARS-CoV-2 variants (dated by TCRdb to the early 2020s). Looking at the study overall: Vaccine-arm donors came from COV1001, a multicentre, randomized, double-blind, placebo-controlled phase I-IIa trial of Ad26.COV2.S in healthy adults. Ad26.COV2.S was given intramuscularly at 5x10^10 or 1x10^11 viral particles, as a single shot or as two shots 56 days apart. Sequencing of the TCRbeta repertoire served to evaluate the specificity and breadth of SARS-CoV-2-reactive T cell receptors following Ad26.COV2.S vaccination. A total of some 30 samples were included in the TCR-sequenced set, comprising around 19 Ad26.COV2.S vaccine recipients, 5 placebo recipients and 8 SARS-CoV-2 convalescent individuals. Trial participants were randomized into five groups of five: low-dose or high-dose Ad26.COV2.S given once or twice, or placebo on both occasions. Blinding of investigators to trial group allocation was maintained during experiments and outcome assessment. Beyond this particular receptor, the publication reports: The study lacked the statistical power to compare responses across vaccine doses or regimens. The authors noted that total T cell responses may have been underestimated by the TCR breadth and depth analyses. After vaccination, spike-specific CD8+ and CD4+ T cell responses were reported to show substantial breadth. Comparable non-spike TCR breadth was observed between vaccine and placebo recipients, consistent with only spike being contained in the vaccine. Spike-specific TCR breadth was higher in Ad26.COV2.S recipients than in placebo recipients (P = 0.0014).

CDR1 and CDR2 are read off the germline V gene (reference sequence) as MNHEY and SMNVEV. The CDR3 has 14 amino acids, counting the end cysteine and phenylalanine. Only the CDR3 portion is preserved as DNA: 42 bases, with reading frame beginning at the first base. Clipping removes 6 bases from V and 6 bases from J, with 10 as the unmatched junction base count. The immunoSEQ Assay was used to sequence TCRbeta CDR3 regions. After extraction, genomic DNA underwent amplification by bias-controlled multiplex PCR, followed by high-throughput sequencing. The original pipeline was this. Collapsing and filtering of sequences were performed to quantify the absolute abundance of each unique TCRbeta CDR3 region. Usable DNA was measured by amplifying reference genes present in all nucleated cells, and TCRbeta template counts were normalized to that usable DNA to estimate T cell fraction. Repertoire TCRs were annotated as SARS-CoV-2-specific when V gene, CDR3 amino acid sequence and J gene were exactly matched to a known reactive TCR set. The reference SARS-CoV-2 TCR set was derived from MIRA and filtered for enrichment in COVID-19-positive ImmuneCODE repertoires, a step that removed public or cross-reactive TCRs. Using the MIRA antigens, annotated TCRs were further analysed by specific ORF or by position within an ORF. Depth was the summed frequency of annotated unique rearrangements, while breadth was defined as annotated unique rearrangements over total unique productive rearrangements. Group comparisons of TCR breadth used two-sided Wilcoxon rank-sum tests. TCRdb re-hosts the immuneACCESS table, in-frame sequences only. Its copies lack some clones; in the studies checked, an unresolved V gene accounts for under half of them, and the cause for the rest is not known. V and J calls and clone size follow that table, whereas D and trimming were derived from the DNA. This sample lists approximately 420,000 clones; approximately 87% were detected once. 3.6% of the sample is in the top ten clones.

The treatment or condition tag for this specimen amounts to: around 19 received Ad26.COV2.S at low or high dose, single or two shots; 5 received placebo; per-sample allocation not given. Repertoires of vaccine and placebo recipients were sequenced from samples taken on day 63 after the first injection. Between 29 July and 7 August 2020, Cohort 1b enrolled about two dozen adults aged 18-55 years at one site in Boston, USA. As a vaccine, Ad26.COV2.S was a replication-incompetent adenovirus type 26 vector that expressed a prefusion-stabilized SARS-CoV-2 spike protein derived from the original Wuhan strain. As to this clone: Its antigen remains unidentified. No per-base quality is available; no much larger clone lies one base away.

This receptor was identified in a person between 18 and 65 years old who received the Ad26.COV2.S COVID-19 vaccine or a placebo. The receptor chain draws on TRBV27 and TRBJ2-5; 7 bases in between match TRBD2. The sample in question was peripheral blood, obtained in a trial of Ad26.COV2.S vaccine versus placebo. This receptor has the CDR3 CASSPERDEKTQYF. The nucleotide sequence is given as TGTGCCAGCAGCCCGGAGCGGGACGAAAAGACCCAGTACTTC.